This TCR beta chain was captured by sequencing in a study of cytomegalovirus exposure and HLA in healthy donors. Study-level points and caveats: Later on, a genetic analysis was performed. It linked a missense variant in DCLRE1C with V- and J-gene trimming of TCR beta.

With respect to this clone: Its antigen is undetermined.

PCR used 60 Vbeta primers and 13 Jbeta primers. Using immunoSEQ multiplex PCR, the repertoire was profiled, and TCRdb retains in-frame clones only, with some absent. Listed are fewer than 150,000 clones; 2% falls within the top ten. The source of this sequence is a woman aged 60 to 75 in good health and CMV-seronegative. Input material: PBMCs.

In nucleotides, the CDR3 is TGTGCCAGCAGGCCCAGACTAGACTACAATGAGCAGTTCTTC. Protein product: CASRPRLDYNEQFF. The chain is built from TRBV2 and TRBJ2-1; D is perhaps TRBD2 (6 bases). The CDR3 has 14 residues. CDR1 and CDR2 from the germline V gene are SNHLY and FYNNEI. V dropped 6 bases and J dropped 3 bases, with 12 bases sitting between them.